A single sample is the source of the 25 T cell receptor beta chains below, sequenced in a study of metastatic and nonmetastatic thyroid tumors. Each patient went into thyroid surgery without having received any treatment. Through MiXCR, TCRdb re-clonotyped the PCR reads. Among about 41,000 clones listed, 25% to 35% were seen once. Sequencing was carried out using blood. These receptors were collected from a male donor with papillary thyroid cancer or a benign thyroid nodule (not recorded which). Some clones in this sample may be carry-over from other donors' samples.

This clone was recorded at least ten times. This sequence may be a read error, since a much larger clone differs from it by one base. The gene calls are TRBV6-1 and TRBJ1-2, with 10 bases aligning to TRBD1. Germline V gene lookup returns CDR1 MNHNS and CDR2 SASEGT. The CDR3 extends over 12 amino acids. Trimming at V came to 7 bases and at J to 8 bases, leaving 4 bases not matched to a gene. CDR3 nucleotide sequence: TGTGCCAGCATCCGGGACAGGGGAGGCTACACCTTC. Encoded protein: CASIRDRGGYTF.

The table lists this clone with many counts. This chain uses TRBV6-5 with TRBJ2-3; a weak D match, TRBD2 (7 bases). Trimming took 2 bases from V and 5 from J, leaving 14 bases between them. The germline gives CDR1 MNHEY, CDR2 SVGAGI. The CDR3 is 15 residues long. The CDR3 reads CASSYGGGGRDTQYF. CDR3 bases: TGTGCCAGCAGTTACGGAGGGGGGGGAAGAGATACGCAGTATTTT.

In its sample, this clone was seen a few times. This sequence joins TRBV12-3 or TRBV12-4 and TRBJ2-7; D gene ambiguous. Trimming pared 5 bases from V and 9 bases from J, leaving 11 bases between. This CDR3 has 11 amino acids. Here the CDR3 DNA reads TGTGCCAGCAGTGAAGACGACGGGCAGTACTTC. Translating gives CASSEDDGQYF.

A word on this clone: At one boundary the junction diverges from the germline segment, which might be a read error. V usage is TRBV5-1 and J usage is TRBJ2-2; TRBD2 aligns across 8 bases. The CDR3 sequence is 17 residues long. Per the germline V gene, CDR1 is SGHRS and CDR2 is YFSETQ. The CDR3 loop is CASSAPPAGANTGELFF. DNA for the CDR3: TGCGCCAGCAGCGCCCCCCCAGCGGGAGCCAACACAGGGGAGCTGTTTTTT.

This clone turned up a few times. Mismatch with germline at one junction end may stem from a read error. The chain joins TRBV27 to TRBJ2-3; D possibly matches TRBD1 or TRBD2 (5 bases each). Germline loops: CDR1 MNHEY, CDR2 SMNVEV (reference sequence). The CDR3 is 17 amino acids. The CDR3 region has the DNA TGTGCCAGAAGTTTTGGGGGTACCGTGGTCGTTGCAGATACGCAGTATTTT. Its protein product is CARSFGGTVVVADTQYF.

This clone was counted many times. The rearrangement links TRBV7-3 to TRBJ1-6, with 9 bases lining up with TRBD1. The CDR3 totals 14 residues. Looked up from germline, CDR1 is SGHTA and CDR2 is FQGTGA. Trimming took 3 bases from V and 8 from J; bases not matched to a gene: 2. CDR3: CASSFGQGYSPLHF. CDR3 in DNA: TGTGCCAGCAGCTTCGGACAGGGGTATTCACCCCTCCACTTT.

The table lists this clone with many counts. This rearrangement joins TRBV28 to TRBJ1-1; perhaps TRBD1 as D (5 bases). The germline V gene encodes CDR1 MDHEN and CDR2 SYDVKM. Trimming shortened V by 6 bases and J by 7 bases, and 15 bases separated the two germline ends. The CDR3 has 13 residues. The CDR3 bases are TGTGCCAGCAGGACTCAACAGGAACTTGAAGCTTTCTTT. It yields the protein CASRTQQELEAFF.

Concerning this clone itself: Relative to the germline gene, one junction end is altered; a read error may explain this. The chain joins TRBV10-3 to TRBJ2-3; D not resolved. The CDR3 has 11 amino acids. CDR1 and CDR2 from the germline V gene are ENHRY and SYGVKD. For the CDR3, the DNA is TGTGCCAACAGTGTCGACGATACGCAGTATTTT. It is translated as CANSVDDTQYF.

This clone was counted at least ten times. The V call is TRBV7-3, the J call TRBJ2-2; possible D gene TRBD2, 5 bases. The CDR3 consists of 15 residues. V lost 1 base and J 5 bases, leaving 11 bases between the germline ends. Germline CDR1 SGHTA, CDR2 FQGTGA. The DNA of the CDR3 is TGTGCCAGCAGCTTAAATCTTGGCGGGACCGGGGAGCTGTTTTTT. This encodes CASSLNLGGTGELFF.

The gene calls are TRBV28 and TRBJ2-7; no reliable D call. This CDR3 comprises 11 residues. CDR1 is MDHEN and CDR2 is SYDVKM in the germline V gene. V lost 5 bases and J lost 3, with 5 bases in between. In DNA, the CDR3 is TGTGCCAGCAGTACAAACTACGAGCAGTACTTC. This gives the protein CASSTNYEQYF.

This clone has a count of ten or more. The chain uses TRBV4-1 and TRBJ1-4, with D perhaps TRBD1 (6 bases). This CDR3 has 17 residues. V gave up 0 bases and J gave up 7 bases, with 18 bases separating them. In germline, CDR1 is MGHRA, CDR2 YSYEKL. The CDR3 region has the DNA TGCGCCAGCAGCCAAGATATATTGGCGGGGGCGGGTGAAAAACTGTTTTTT. Residues: CASSQDILAGAGEKLFF.

This clone showed up many times. The chain employs TRBV12-3 or TRBV12-4 and TRBJ2-5; the D is unclear. The V and J ends lost 6 bases and 3 bases respectively, with 8 bases between them. This CDR3 spans 12 amino acids. CDR3 coding DNA: TGTGCCAGCAGCTGGACGGAAGAGACCCAGTACTTC. Translation: CASSWTEETQYF.

This clone is judged medium-sized (0.01 to 0.1%). The rearrangement links TRBV7-2 to TRBJ1-1, with 8 bases identical to TRBD1. Germline CDR1 reads SGHTA; CDR2 reads FQGNSA. The CDR3 spans 16 residues. The trim removed 4 bases at V and 1 base at J, leaving 8 bases unmatched. Written as DNA, the CDR3 is TGTGCCAGCAGCTCGTCCCGGGACAGGACGAACACTGAAGCTTTCTTT. The encoded protein is CASSSSRDRTNTEAFF. Complete variable domain (other parts from reference TRBV7-2 and TRBJ1-1): GAGVSQSPSNKVTEKGKDVELRCDPISGHTALYWYRQSLGQGLEFLIYFQGNSAPDKSGLPSDRFSAERTGGSVSTLTIQRTQQEDSAVYLCASSSSRDRTNTEAFFGQGTRLTVV.

Relative to its sample, this clone is medium-sized (0.01 to 0.1%). V usage is TRBV28 and J usage is TRBJ2-7; D is unclear. Per germline, CDR1 MDHEN and CDR2 SYDVKM. Trimming left V 2 bases short and J 3 bases short, with 11 bases between. CDR3 size: 14 residues. In DNA, the CDR3 is TGTGCCAGCAGTTTAGCAGGTTCGGGCTACGAGCAGTACTTC. As protein: CASSLAGSGYEQYF.

This chain joins TRBV7-2 and TRBJ2-3; D could derive from TRBD1 or TRBD2 (5 bases each). The length of the CDR3 is 13 residues. The germline V gene encodes CDR1 SGHTA and CDR2 FQGNSA. Between the trimmed V and J ends, which lost 4 bases and 5 bases, there was a span of 10 bases. The CDR3 here is CASSSRDRDTQYF. The CDR3 DNA is TGTGCCAGCAGCTCCCGGGACCGAGATACGCAGTATTTT.

The chain recombines TRBV30 with TRBJ1-2; TRBD1 aligns across 8 bases. In germline, CDR1 is GTSNPN, CDR2 SVGIG (reference sequence). Germline trimming cut 2 bases from V and 4 bases from J; bases unmatched to any gene: 6. The CDR3 totals 14 residues. The CDR3 bases are TGTGCCTGGAGTCCACCGGGACAGGCCTATGGCTACACCTTC. Residues: CAWSPPGQAYGYTF.

CDR3: CSVVGGHGTGELFF. In DNA form, the CDR3 reads TGCAGTGTTGTTGGGGGGCACGGCACCGGGGAGCTGTTTTTT. The rearrangement uses TRBV20-1 and TRBJ2-2; D tentatively reads TRBD1 or TRBD2 (6 bases each). Germline values: CDR1 DFQATT, CDR2 SNEGSKA (reference sequence). V lost 7 bases and J 4 bases, leaving 16 bases between the germline ends. This CDR3 is 14 amino acids long.

In this sample, this clone turned up many times. The V call is TRBV27, the J call TRBJ1-2, with D perhaps matching TRBD1 (6 bases). The CDR3 runs 17 residues. Per germline, CDR1 MNHEY and CDR2 SMNVEV (reference sequence). Trimming removed 7 bases from V and 4 bases from J, with 25 bases in between. As DNA, the CDR3 is TGTGCCAGCACCCTGAGGGGGAGTTTTACAGGAGCCTATGGCTACACCTTC. This encodes CASTLRGSFTGAYGYTF.

The rearrangement uses TRBV11-1 and TRBJ2-1; D may be TRBD1 or TRBD2 (5 bases each). The germline CDR1 and CDR2 sequences are SGHAT and FQDESV (reference sequence). This CDR3 has 17 residues. V lost 1 base to trimming and J lost 9 bases, with 22 bases between them. Written as DNA, the CDR3 is TGTGCCAGCAGCTTAGTAAACCTAGTGGGGCTCCGGGGTGAGCAGTTCTTC. This translates into CASSLVNLVGLRGEQFF.

V gene TRBV3-1 combines with J gene TRBJ2-7, with 8 bases lining up with TRBD1. Germline loops: CDR1 LGHDT, CDR2 YNNKEL (reference sequence). This CDR3 spans 15 amino acids. Trimming at V came to 3 bases and at J to 2 bases, leaving 6 bases not matched to a gene. The CDR3 DNA is TGTGCCAGCAGCCAGGGACAGGCCTTTGCCTACGAGCAGTACTTC. It encodes CASSQGQAFAYEQYF.

The V and J genes are TRBV15 and TRBJ2-7, with 7 bases lining up with TRBD1. The germline V gene encodes CDR1 LNHNV and CDR2 YYDKDF (reference sequence). This CDR3 is built from 14 residues. V was pared by 1 base and J by 3 bases, with 3 bases of the junction left unmatched. CDR3 sequence (DNA): TGTGCCACCAGCAGAGGGACAGGTTACTACGAGCAGTACTTC. It yields the protein CATSRGTGYYEQYF.

This clone was found many times. V gene TRBV11-1 combines with J gene TRBJ2-5; D is uncertain. The CDR3 length is 15 residues. Germline-derived CDR1 and CDR2 are SGHAT and FQDESV (reference sequence). Trimming removed 3 bases at V and 0 bases at J, with 11 bases between. CDR3 loop: CASSLYVGNQETQYF. As DNA, the CDR3 is TGTGCCAGCAGCTTGTACGTGGGAAACCAAGAGACCCAGTACTTC.

This clone was counted many times. The chain has TRBV29-1 and TRBJ1-1; D possibly corresponds to TRBD1 (6 bases). The CDR3 is 11 residues long. V lost 2 bases and J lost 9, with 10 bases in between. Germline values: CDR1 SQVTM, CDR2 ANQGSEA. CDR3 amino acids: CSVESRDKAFF. In DNA, the CDR3 is TGCAGCGTTGAAAGCAGGGACAAAGCTTTCTTT.

The chain combines TRBV7-6 with TRBJ2-7; D possibly uses TRBD1 or TRBD2 (5 bases each). CDR1 is SGHVS, CDR2 FNYEAQ, per germline. Trimming pared 5 bases from V and 2 bases from J, leaving 10 bases between. The CDR3 runs to 13 residues. CDR3 sequence: CASSLPGPYEQYF. The CDR3 DNA reads as TGTGCCAGCAGCCTCCCGGGGCCCTACGAGCAGTACTTC. The variable domain in full, completed from reference TRBV7-6 and TRBJ2-7, reads GAGVSQSPRYKVTKRGQDVALRCDPISGHVSLYWYRQALGQGPEFLTYFNYEAQQDKSGLPNDRFSAERPEGSISTLTIQRTEQRDSAMYRCASSLPGPYEQYFGPGTRLTVT.

This clone was detected a few times. The V and J genes are TRBV6-2 or TRBV6-3 and TRBJ2-7; possible D gene TRBD2, 6 bases. V was trimmed by 6 bases and J by 5 bases, leaving 17 bases between them. Germline V gene lookup returns CDR1 MNHEY and CDR2 SVGEGT. The CDR3 runs to 14 residues. The CDR3 bases are TGTGCCAGCAGGCACTGGGGGAGGAACGACGAGCAGTACTTC. It translates to CASRHWGRNDEQYF.